The 2 T cell receptor beta chains below come from one sample, sequenced in a study of shared clonotypes between healthy human individuals (dated by TCRdb to about 2020). The library relied on the immunoSEQ multiplex PCR assay. TCRdb took this table from immuneACCESS and kept in-frame rearrangements with V and J called. Such tables lack part of the clones; where checked against another copy, unresolved V genes explain under half of the gap, and the rest is unexplained. The sample includes more than 550,000 clones, with about 92% observed a single time. The ten largest clones take up 34% of the sample. What was sequenced was memory CD8+ T cells from PBMCs. The cell subset or site label on this specimen signifies: CD45RO+ cells pooled with CCR7-negative TemRA cells. These receptors originate from a man between 18 and 35 years old in good health. Some clones in this sample may be carry-over from other donors' samples.

This sequence joins TRBV6-1 and TRBJ2-5, with a possible D match to TRBD2 (6 bases). This CDR3 spans 16 amino acids. CDR1 and CDR2 (germline): MNHNS, SASEGT. The ends were cut back, 0 bases at V and 6 bases at J, with 17 bases in the middle. CDR3 amino acids: CASSEALRRVRKTQYF. The CDR3 bases are TGTGCCAGCAGTGAAGCGCTGCGGAGGGTCAGGAAGACCCAGTACTTC.

This clone has a single count. The V gene is TRBV5-1, the J gene TRBJ1-1; 9 bases agree with TRBD1. Trimming removed 3 bases from V and 8 bases from J; junction bases left unmatched: 5. CDR3 size: 13 residues. Germline CDR1 and CDR2: SGHRS and YFSETQ. The chain's CDR3 is CASSWGQGVEAFF. For the CDR3, the DNA is TGCGCCAGCAGCTGGGGACAGGGAGTGGAAGCTTTCTTT. Full variable domain (rest looked up from reference TRBV5-1 and TRBJ1-1): KAGVTQTPRYLIKTRGQQVTLSCSPISGHRSVSWYQQTPGQGLQFLFEYFSETQRNKGNFPGRFSGRQFSNSRSEMNVSTLELGDSALYLCASSWGQGVEAFFGQGTRLTVV.